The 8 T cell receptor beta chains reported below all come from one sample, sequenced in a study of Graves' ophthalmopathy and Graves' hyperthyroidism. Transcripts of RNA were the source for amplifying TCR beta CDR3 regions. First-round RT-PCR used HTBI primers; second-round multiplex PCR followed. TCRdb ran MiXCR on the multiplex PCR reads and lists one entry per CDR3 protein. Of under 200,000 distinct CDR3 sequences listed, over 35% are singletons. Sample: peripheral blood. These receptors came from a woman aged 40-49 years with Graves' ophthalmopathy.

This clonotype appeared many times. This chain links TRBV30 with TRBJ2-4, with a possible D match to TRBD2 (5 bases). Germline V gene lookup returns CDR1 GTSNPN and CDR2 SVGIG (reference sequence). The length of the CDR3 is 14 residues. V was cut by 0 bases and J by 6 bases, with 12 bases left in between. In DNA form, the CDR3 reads TGTGCCTGGAGTGTTGGACTGGTGGGAAACATTCAGTACTTC. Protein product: CAWSVGLVGNIQYF.

For the CDR3, the DNA is TGTGCCAGCAGCAGCCGTAGCGGGAGAATCTACGAGCAGTACTTC. It codes for CASSSRSGRIYEQYF. This chain uses TRBV7-4 with TRBJ2-7; 9 bases match TRBD2. In germline, CDR1 is SGHVT, CDR2 SQSDAQ. CDR3 length: 15 amino acids. V lost 5 bases and J lost 3; bases outside the gene matches: 8.

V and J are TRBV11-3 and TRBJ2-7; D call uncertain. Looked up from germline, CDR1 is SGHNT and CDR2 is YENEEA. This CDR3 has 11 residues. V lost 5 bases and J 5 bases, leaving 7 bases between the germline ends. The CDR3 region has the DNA TGTGCCAGCAGCATGGCACACGAGCAGTACTTC. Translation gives CASSMAHEQYF.

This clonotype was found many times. CDR3 bases: TGTGCCAGCAGTGAAGCAACCTTAGAGACCCAGTACTTC. Amino acid sequence: CASSEATLETQYF. The J gene is TRBJ2-5, the V gene TRBV2, with D hard to call. The CDR3 sequence is 13 residues long. With 0 bases removed from V and 4 bases from J, the gap between germline ends came to 6 bases. Germline V gene sequence: CDR1 SNHLY, CDR2 FYNNEI. Full variable domain (remainder filled in from reference TRBV2 and TRBJ2-5): EPEVTQTPSHQVTQMGQEVILRCVPISNHLYFYWYRQILGQKVEFLVSFYNNEISEKSEIFDDQFSVERPDGSNFTLKIRSTKLEDSAMYFCASSEATLETQYFGPGTRLLVL.

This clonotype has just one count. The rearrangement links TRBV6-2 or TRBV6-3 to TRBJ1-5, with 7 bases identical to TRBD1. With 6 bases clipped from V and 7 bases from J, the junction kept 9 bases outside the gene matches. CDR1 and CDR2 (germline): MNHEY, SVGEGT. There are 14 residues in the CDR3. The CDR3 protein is CASRTEGQAQPQHF. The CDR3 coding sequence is TGTGCCAGCAGAACCGAAGGACAGGCACAGCCCCAGCATTTT.

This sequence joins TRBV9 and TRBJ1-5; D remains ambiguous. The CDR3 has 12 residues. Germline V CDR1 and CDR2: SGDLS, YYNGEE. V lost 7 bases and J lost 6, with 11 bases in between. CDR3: CASGLGSQPQHF. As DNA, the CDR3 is TGTGCCAGCGGACTCGGAAGTCAGCCCCAGCATTTT. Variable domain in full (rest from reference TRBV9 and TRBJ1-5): DSGVTQTPKHLITATGQRVTLRCSPRSGDLSVYWYQQSLDQGLQFLIQYYNGEERAKGNILERFSAQQFPDLHSELNLSSLELGDSALYFCASGLGSQPQHFGDGTRLSIL.

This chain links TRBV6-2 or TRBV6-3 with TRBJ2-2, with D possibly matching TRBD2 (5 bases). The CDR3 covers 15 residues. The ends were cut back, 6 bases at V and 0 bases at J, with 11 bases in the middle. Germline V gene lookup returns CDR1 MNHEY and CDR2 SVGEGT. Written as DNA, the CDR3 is TGTGCCAGCAGCATACGAGGGTCGAACACCGGGGAGCTGTTTTTT. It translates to CASSIRGSNTGELFF.

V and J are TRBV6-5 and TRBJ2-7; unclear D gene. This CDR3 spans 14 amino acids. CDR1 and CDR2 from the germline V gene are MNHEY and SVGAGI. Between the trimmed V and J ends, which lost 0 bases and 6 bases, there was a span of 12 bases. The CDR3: CASSYSRPATEQYF. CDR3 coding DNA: TGTGCCAGCAGTTACTCGAGGCCCGCCACCGAGCAGTACTTC.